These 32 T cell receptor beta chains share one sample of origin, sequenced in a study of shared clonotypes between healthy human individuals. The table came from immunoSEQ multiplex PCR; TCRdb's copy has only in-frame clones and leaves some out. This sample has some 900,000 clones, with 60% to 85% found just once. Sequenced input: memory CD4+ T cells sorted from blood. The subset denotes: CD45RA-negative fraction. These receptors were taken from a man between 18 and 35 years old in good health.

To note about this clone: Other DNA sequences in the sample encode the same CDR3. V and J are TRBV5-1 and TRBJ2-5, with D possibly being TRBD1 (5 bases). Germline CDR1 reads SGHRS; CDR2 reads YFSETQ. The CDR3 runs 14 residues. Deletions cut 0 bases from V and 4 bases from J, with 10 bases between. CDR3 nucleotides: TGCGCCAGCAGCTTGGGGCAGGGTGGAGAGACCCAGTACTTC. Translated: CASSLGQGGETQYF. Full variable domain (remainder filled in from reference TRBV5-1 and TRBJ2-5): KAGVTQTPRYLIKTRGQQVTLSCSPISGHRSVSWYQQTPGQGLQFLFEYFSETQRNKGNFPGRFSGRQFSNSRSEMNVSTLELGDSALYLCASSLGQGGETQYFGPGTRLLVL.

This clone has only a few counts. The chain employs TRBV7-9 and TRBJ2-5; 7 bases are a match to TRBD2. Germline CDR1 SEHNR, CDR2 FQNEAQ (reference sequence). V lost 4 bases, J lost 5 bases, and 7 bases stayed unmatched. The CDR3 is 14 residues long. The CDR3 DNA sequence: TGTGCCAGCAGCTCCTTAGTGGGAGGGGAGACCCAGTACTTC. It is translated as CASSSLVGGETQYF.

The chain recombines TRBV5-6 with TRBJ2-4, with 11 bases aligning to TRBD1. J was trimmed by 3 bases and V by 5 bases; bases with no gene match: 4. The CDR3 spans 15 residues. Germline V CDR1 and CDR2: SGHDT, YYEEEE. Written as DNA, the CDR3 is TGTGCCAGCAGTGGACAGGGGGCTGGCAAAAACATTCAGTACTTC. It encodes CASSGQGAGKNIQYF. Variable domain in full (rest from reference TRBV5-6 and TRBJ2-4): DAGVTQSPTHLIKTRGQQVTLRCSPKSGHDTVSWYQQALGQGPQFIFQYYEEEERQRGNFPDRFSGHQFPNYSSELNVNALLLGDSALYLCASSGQGAGKNIQYFGAGTRLSVL.

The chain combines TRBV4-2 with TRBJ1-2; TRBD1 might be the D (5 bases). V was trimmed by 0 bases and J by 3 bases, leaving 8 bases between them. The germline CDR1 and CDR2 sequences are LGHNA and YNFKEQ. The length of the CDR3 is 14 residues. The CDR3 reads CASSQDEGHYGYTF. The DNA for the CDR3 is TGTGCCAGCAGCCAAGATGAGGGGCACTATGGCTACACCTTC.

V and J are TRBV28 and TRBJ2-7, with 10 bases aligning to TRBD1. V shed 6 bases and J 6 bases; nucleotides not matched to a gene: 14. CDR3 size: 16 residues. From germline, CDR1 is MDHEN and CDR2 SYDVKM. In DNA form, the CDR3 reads TGTGCCAGCAGCTTCTCCCTCCGGGACAGGGGACTCGAGCAGTACTTC. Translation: CASSFSLRDRGLEQYF.

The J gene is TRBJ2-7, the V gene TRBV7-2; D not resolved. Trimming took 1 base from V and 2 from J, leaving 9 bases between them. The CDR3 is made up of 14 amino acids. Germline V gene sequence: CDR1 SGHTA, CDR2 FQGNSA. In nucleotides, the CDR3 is TGTGCCAGCAGCTTAGGCCAACCCCCCTACGAGCAGTACTTC. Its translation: CASSLGQPPYEQYF.

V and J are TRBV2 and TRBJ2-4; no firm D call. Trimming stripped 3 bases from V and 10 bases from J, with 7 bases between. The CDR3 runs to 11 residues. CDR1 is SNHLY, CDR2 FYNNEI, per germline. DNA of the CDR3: TGTGCCAGCAGTGAGATCGGGATTCAGTACTTC. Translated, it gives CASSEIGIQYF.

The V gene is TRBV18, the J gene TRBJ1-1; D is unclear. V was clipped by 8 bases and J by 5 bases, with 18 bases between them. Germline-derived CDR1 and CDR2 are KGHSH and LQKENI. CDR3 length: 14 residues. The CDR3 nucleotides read TGTGCCAGCCTTCTCTCACCGCAAGGGACTGAAGCTTTCTTT. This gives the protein CASLLSPQGTEAFF.

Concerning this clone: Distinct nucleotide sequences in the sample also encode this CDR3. For the CDR3, the DNA is TGTGCCAGCAGTTACGTCGGGGGGTCCTCCTACGAGCAGTACTTC. Residues: CASSYVGGSSYEQYF. The chain combines TRBV6-5 with TRBJ2-7; 7 bases are shared with TRBD2. Germline CDR1 is MNHEY and CDR2 is SVGAGI. This CDR3 is built from 15 residues. The trim removed 2 bases at V and 0 bases at J, leaving 4 bases unmatched.

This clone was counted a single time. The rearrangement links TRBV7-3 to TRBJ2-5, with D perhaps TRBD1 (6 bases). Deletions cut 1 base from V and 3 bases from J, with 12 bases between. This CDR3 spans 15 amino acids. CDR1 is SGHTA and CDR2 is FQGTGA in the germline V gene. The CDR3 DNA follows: TGTGCCAGCAGCTTAAACAGGGCTGGGAAAGAGACCCAGTACTTC. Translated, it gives CASSLNRAGKETQYF.

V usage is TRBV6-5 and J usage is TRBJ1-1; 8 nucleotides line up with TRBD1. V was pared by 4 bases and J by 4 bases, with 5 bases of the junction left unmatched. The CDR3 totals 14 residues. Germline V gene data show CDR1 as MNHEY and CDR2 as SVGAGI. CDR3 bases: TGTGCCAGCAGTTTCCAGGGGGCGGGCACTGAAGCTTTCTTT. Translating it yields CASSFQGAGTEAFF.

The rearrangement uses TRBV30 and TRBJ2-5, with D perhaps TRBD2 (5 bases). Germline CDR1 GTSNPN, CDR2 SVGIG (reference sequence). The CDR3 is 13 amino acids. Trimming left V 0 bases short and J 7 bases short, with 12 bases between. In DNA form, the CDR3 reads TGTGCCTGGAGTGTAGATCACAGCGGGACCCAGTACTTC. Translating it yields CAWSVDHSGTQYF.

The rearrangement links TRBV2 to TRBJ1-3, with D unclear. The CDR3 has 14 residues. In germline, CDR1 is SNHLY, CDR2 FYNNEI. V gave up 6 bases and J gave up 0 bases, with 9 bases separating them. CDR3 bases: TGTGCCAGCAGCCGTGAGAGCTCTGGAAACACCATATATTTT. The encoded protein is CASSRESSGNTIYF.

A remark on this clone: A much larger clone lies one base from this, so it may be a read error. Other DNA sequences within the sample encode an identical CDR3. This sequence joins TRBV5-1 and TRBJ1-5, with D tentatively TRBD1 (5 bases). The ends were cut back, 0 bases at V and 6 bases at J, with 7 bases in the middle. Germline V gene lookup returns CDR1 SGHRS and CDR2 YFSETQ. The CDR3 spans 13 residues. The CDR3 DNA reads TGCGCCAGCAGCTTGGCGCAGGGTCAGCCCCAGCATTTT. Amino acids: CASSLAQGQPQHF.

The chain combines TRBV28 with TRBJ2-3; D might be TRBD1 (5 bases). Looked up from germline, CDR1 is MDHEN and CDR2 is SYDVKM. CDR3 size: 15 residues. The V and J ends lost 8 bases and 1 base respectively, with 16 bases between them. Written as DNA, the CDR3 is TGTGCCAGCCACTCAGGGCCGGTGGGCACAGATACGCAGTATTTT. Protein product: CASHSGPVGTDTQYF.

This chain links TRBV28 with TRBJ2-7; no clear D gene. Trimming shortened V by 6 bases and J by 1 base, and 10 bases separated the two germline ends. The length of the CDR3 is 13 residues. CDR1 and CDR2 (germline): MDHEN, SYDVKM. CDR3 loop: CASRLDGSYEQYF. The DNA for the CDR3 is TGTGCCAGCAGGCTTGACGGATCCTACGAGCAGTACTTC.

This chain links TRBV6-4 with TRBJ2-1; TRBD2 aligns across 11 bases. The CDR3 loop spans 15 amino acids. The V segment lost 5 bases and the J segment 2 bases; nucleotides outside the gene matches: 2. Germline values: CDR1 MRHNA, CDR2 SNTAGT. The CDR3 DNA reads TGTGCCAGCAGTTTAGCGGGAGGGCCCTACAATGAGCAGTTCTTC. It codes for CASSLAGGPYNEQFF.

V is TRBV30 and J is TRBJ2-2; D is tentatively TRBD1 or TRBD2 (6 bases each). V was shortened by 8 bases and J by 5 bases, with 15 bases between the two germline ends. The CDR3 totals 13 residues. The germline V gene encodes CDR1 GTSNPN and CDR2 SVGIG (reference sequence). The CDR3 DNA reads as TGTGCCCGGAAGGGGGGTTTTACCGGGGAGCTGTTTTTT. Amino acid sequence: CARKGGFTGELFF.

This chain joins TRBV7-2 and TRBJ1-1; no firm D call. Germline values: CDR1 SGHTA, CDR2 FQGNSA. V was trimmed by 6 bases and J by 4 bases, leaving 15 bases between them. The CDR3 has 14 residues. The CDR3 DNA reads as TGTGCCAGCAGTTCGACGTTAGGACCCACTGAAGCTTTCTTT. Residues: CASSSTLGPTEAFF.

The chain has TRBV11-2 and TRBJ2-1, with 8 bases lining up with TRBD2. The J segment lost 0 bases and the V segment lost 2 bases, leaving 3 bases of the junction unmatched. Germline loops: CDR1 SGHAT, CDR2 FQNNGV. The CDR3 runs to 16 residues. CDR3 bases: TGTGCCAGCAGCTTATCCAGCGGGAGCTCCTACAATGAGCAGTTCTTC. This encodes CASSLSSGSSYNEQFF.

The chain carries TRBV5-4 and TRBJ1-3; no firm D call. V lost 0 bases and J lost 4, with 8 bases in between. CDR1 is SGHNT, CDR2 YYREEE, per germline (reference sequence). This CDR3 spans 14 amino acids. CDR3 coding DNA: TGTGCCAGCAGCTTGGCCGGGCAAGGAAACACCATATATTTT. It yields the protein CASSLAGQGNTIYF.

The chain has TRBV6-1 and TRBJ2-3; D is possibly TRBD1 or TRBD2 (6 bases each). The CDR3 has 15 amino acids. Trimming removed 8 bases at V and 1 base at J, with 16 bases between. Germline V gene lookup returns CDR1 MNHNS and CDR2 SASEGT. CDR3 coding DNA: TGTGCCAGCGTCCCGGGGGCAGGGGGCACAGATACGCAGTATTTT. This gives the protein CASVPGAGGTDTQYF.

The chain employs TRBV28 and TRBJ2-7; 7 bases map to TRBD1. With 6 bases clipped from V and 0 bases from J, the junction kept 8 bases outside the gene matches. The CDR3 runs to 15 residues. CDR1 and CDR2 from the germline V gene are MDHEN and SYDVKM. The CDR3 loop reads CASRQGTAFSYEQYF. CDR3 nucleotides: TGTGCCAGCAGGCAGGGGACAGCCTTCTCCTACGAGCAGTACTTC.

This CDR3 is CSPKSADTQYF. The CDR3 nucleotides read TGCAGTCCTAAAAGCGCAGATACGCAGTATTTT. The V and J genes are TRBV20-1 and TRBJ2-3; D not resolved. This CDR3 is built from 11 residues. V was trimmed by 8 bases and J by 4 bases, leaving 10 bases between them. The germline V gene has CDR1 DFQATT and CDR2 SNEGSKA (reference sequence).

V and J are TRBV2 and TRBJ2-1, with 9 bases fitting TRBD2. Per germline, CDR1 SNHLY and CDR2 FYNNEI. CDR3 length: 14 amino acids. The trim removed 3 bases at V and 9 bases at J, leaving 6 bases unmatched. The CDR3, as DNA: TGTGCCAGCAGTGAGAGTCTAGCGGGGCTTGAGCAGTTCTTC. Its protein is CASSESLAGLEQFF.

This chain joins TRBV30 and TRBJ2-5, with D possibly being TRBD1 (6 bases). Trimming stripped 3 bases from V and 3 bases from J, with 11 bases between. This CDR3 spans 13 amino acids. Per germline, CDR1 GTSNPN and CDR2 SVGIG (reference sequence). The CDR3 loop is CAWSFGQKETQYF. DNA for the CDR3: TGTGCCTGGAGCTTCGGACAGAAAGAGACCCAGTACTTC. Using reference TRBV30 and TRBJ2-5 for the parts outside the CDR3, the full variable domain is SQTIHQWPATLVQPVGSPLSLECTVEGTSNPNLYWYRQAAGRGLQLLFYSVGIGQISSEVPQNLSASRPQDRQFILSSKKLLLSDSGFYLCAWSFGQKETQYFGPGTRLLVL.

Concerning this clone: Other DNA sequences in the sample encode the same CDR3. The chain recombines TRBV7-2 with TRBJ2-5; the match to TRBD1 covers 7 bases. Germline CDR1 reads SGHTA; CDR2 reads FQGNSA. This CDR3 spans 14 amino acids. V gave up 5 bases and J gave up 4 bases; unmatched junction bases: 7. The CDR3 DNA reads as TGTGCCAGCAGCCTAAACAGGGGTGGAGAGACCCAGTACTTC. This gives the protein CASSLNRGGETQYF.

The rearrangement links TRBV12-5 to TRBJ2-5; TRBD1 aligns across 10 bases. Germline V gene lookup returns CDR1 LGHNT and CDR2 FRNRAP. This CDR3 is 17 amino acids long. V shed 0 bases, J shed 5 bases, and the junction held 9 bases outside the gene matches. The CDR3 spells CASGLVLGTGASETQYF. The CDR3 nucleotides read TGTGCTAGTGGTTTGGTACTGGGGACAGGGGCTTCGGAGACCCAGTACTTC.

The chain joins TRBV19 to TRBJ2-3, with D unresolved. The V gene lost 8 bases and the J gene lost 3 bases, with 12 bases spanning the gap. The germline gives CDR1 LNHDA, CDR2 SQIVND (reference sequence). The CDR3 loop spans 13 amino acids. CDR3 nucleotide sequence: TGTGCCAGTGCCGGATCTGGGACAGATACGCAGTATTTT. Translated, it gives CASAGSGTDTQYF.

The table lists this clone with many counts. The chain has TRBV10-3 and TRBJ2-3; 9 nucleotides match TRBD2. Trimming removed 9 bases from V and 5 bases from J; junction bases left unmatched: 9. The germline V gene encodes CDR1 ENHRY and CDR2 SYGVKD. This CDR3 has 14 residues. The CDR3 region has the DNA TGTGCCATACTAGCGGGTAATAAAGGAGATACGCAGTATTTT. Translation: CAILAGNKGDTQYF.

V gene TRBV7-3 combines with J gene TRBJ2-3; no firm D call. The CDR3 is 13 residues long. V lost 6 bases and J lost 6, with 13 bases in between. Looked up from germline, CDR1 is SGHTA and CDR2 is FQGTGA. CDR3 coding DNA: TGTGCCAGCAGGTTCGCCCTTTCCGATACGCAGTATTTT. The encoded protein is CASRFALSDTQYF.

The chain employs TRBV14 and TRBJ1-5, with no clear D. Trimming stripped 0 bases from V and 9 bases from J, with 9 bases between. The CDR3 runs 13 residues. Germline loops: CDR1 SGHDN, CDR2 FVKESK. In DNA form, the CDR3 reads TGTGCCAGCAGCCAAGATGAGAACCTGCCCCAGCATTTT. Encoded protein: CASSQDENLPQHF.